Detailed here is one T cell receptor (beta chain). This sample stems from a study of T-cell memory formation after mild COVID-19. The overall study: In these data, TCR clusters were largely donor specific.

TCRdb itself ran the 5' RACE reads through MiXCR, one entry per CDR3 protein. The table lists 340,000 or so distinct CDR3 sequences, 10% to 15% of them singletons. This CDR3 is 16 amino acids long. CDR1 and CDR2 from the germline V gene are KGHDR and SFDVKD. Trimming at V came to 3 bases and at J to 7 bases, leaving 11 bases not matched to a gene. The receptor was isolated from a man aged 18 to 29 who had mild COVID-19 (a few samples of this study predate the infection). Cell type and time point are not known. The V and J genes are TRBV24-1 and TRBJ2-1; TRBD1 matches at 7 bases. The sample comprised PBMCs or a T cell subset sorted from them (not recorded which). In DNA form, the CDR3 reads TGTGCCACCAGTGATCGCACCCGGGACAGCAGGAATGAGCAGTTCTTC. It is translated as CATSDRTRDSRNEQFF.